Listed below are T cell receptor beta chains from one sample, sequenced in a study of cytomegalovirus exposure and HLA in healthy donors. Sequencing was performed with immunoSEQ multiplex PCR; in TCRdb, only in-frame clones are kept and a portion is missing. The sample consists of 110,000 to 150,000 clones, 80% to 90% of them appearing once. Sequenced: PBMCs. The receptors originated from a boy between 2 and 10 years old in good health and CMV-seronegative. Each CDR3 is given with its conserved first and last residue. A D gene is named only where the DNA matches it firmly. Not every row has a clone size; where given, it reads once, few, many or a size class.

j_call clone_size d_call v_call cdr3_aa cdr3_nt
TRBJ2-3 - TRBD2 TRBV2 CASTLTSGGDTQYF TGTGCCAGCACTCTGACTAGCGGGGGAGATACGCAGTATTTT
TRBJ2-1 - TRBD2 TRBV9 CASSEIGLAVQFF TGTGCCAGCAGCGAAATAGGACTAGCGGTGCAGTTCTTC
TRBJ2-7 - TRBD2 TRBV6-5 CASSSGGAQQYEQYF TGTGCCAGCAGCTCGGGGGGAGCCCAACAGTACGAGCAGTACTTC
TRBJ2-5 - - TRBV7-3 CASSLIPGFQETQYF TGTGCCAGCAGCTTAATCCCAGGCTTCCAAGAGACCCAGTACTTC
TRBJ1-1 few TRBD1 TRBV6-6 CASSQTGGGTEAFF TGTGCCAGCAGTCAGACAGGGGGAGGCACTGAAGCTTTCTTT
TRBJ2-4 - - TRBV5-1 CASSGGDRDTNIQYF TGCGCCAGCAGCGGAGGGGATAGGGATACAAACATTCAGTACTTC
TRBJ2-1 - TRBD2 TRBV28 CASKPGGTSGYNEQFF TGTGCCAGCAAACCCGGTGGGACTAGCGGGTACAATGAGCAGTTCTTC
TRBJ2-2 few TRBD2 TRBV2 CASKARGTSGGRDTGELFF TGTGCCAGCAAAGCGAGAGGGACTAGCGGGGGCCGTGACACCGGGGAGCTGTTTTTT
TRBJ1-2 - - TRBV19 CASSIHGQTNYGYTF TGTGCCAGTAGTATACATGGACAGACTAACTATGGCTACACCTTC
TRBJ2-2 - - TRBV7-2 CASGSEGGSNTGELFF TGTGCCAGCGGATCAGAAGGGGGTTCTAACACCGGGGAGCTGTTTTTT
TRBJ2-7 once TRBD1 TRBV7-9 CASSLWGGTGVHEQYF TGTGCCAGCAGCTTATGGGGAGGGACAGGGGTCCACGAGCAGTACTTC
TRBJ2-1 - TRBD2 TRBV12-5 CASGPGLAGGGEQFF TGTGCTAGTGGGCCGGGACTAGCGGGGGGCGGAGAGCAGTTCTTC
TRBJ2-4 - TRBD2 TRBV30 CAWSVGAGGSKNIQYF TGTGCCTGGAGTGTAGGGGCGGGGGGATCCAAAAACATTCAGTACTTC
TRBJ2-7 - TRBD2 TRBV5-1 CASSWEAGAPYEQYF TGCGCCAGCAGCTGGGAAGCGGGAGCCCCCTACGAGCAGTACTTC
TRBJ2-3 - TRBD2 TRBV27 CASSRLAGARDTQYF TGTGCCAGCAGCCGACTAGCGGGAGCAAGGGATACGCAGTATTTT
TRBJ2-1 - TRBD2 TRBV15 CATSRDWASGRNNEQFF TGTGCCACCAGCAGAGATTGGGCTAGCGGGAGGAACAATGAGCAGTTCTTC
TRBJ1-2 - - TRBV4-3 CASSQDSQLNYGYTF TGCGCCAGCAGCCAAGATTCACAGCTTAACTATGGCTACACCTTC